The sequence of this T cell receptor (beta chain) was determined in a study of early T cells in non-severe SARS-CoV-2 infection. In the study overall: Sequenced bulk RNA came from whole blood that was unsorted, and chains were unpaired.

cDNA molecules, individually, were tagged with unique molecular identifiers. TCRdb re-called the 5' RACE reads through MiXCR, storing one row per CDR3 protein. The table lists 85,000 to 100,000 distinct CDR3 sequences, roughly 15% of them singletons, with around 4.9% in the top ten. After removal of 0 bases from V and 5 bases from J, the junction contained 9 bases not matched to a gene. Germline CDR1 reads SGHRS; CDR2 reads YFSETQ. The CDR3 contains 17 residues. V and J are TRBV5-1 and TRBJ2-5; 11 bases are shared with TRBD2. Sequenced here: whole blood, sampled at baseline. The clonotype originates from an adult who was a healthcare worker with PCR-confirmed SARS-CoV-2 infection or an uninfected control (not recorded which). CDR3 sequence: CASSLVGLAGPRETQYF. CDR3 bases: TGCGCCAGCAGCTTGGTCGGACTAGCGGGCCCGAGGGAGACCCAGTACTTC.